One and the same sample provided the 23 T cell receptor beta chains below, sequenced in a study of shared clonotypes between healthy human individuals. Naive CD8 cells, CD45RO-negative and positively selected for CCR7, excluded terminally differentiated effector memory CD45RA+ cells. Assay: immunoSEQ multiplex PCR; the TCRdb copy retains only in-frame clones and omits some. The top ten clones hold roughly 1% of a sample with roughly 2 million clones, about 95% of them seen once. Input material: naive CD8+ T cells sorted from blood. These receptors were taken from a man aged 18 to 29 in good health.

The gene calls are TRBV18 and TRBJ2-7; D could derive from TRBD1 or TRBD2 (5 bases each). V lost 3 bases to trimming and J lost 3 bases, with 9 bases between them. The germline CDR1 and CDR2 sequences are KGHSH and LQKENI. This CDR3 comprises 13 residues. The CDR3 nucleotides are TGTGCCAGCTCACCGGGACGTCGCTACGAGCAGTACTTC. Its translation: CASSPGRRYEQYF.

This chain links TRBV6-6 with TRBJ2-7, with 13 bases identical to TRBD2. The germline CDR1 and CDR2 sequences are MNHNY and SVGAGI (reference sequence). V gave up 5 bases and J gave up 6 bases; unmatched junction bases: 7. The CDR3 runs to 15 residues. In DNA form, the CDR3 reads TGTGCCAGCAGTGGCTGGACTAGCGGGAGATTCGAGCAGTACTTC. Its protein is CASSGWTSGRFEQYF.

The V call is TRBV29-1, the J call TRBJ2-1, with 10 bases matching TRBD1. CDR1 is SQVTM, CDR2 ANQGSEA, per germline. The CDR3 is 16 amino acids. Trimming removed 3 bases from V and 4 bases from J; junction bases left unmatched: 9. The CDR3 loop reads CSVEGGQGLLYNEQFF. The CDR3 DNA sequence: TGCAGCGTTGAGGGGGGACAGGGGCTCCTTTACAATGAGCAGTTCTTC.

This clone appeared a single time. V and J are TRBV2 and TRBJ2-7; TRBD2 aligns across 7 bases. CDR3 size: 14 residues. The V gene end was trimmed by 1 base and the J gene end by 5 bases; junction bases not matched to a gene: 5. Germline V gene lookup returns CDR1 SNHLY and CDR2 FYNNEI. The CDR3 coding sequence is TGTGCCAGCAGTGAAGTGGGGGGGGTCCACGAGCAGTACTTC. It is translated as CASSEVGGVHEQYF. The full variable domain, with the rest looked up from reference TRBV2 and TRBJ2-7, is EPEVTQTPSHQVTQMGQEVILRCVPISNHLYFYWYRQILGQKVEFLVSFYNNEISEKSEIFDDQFSVERPDGSNFTLKIRSTKLEDSAMYFCASSEVGGVHEQYFGPGTRLTVT.

This chain connects TRBV27 to TRBJ2-1, with D perhaps matching TRBD1 (6 bases). There are 14 residues in the CDR3. The germline V gene has CDR1 MNHEY and CDR2 SMNVEV (reference sequence). Trimming removed 3 bases at V and 6 bases at J, with 12 bases between. CDR3 nucleotide sequence: TGTGCCAGCAGTTTCAGGGGAGACTCCAATGAGCAGTTCTTC. Its protein is CASSFRGDSNEQFF.

The chain is built from TRBV7-6 and TRBJ1-2; 8 bases align to TRBD1. With 5 bases clipped from V and 10 bases from J, the junction kept 6 bases outside the gene matches. Germline values: CDR1 SGHVS, CDR2 FNYEAQ. The CDR3 has 12 residues. For the CDR3, the DNA is TGTGCCAGCAGCCCGACAGGGGACGCCTACACCTTC. Translated: CASSPTGDAYTF.

V gene TRBV29-1 combines with J gene TRBJ2-7; no reliable D call. Trimming shortened V by 6 bases and J by 3 bases, and 21 bases separated the two germline ends. The germline V gene encodes CDR1 SQVTM and CDR2 ANQGSEA. This CDR3 has 15 amino acids. The CDR3 DNA reads as TGCAGCGTCGCCAAGGTGGTCAGGCCGTTCTACGAGCAGTACTTC. Protein: CSVAKVVRPFYEQYF.

This chain uses TRBV9 with TRBJ2-7; the D is unclear. Looked up from germline, CDR1 is SGDLS and CDR2 is YYNGEE. V gave up 0 bases and J gave up 3 bases, with 13 bases separating them. The CDR3 covers 15 residues. As DNA, the CDR3 is TGTGCCAGCAGCGTAGCCTCGGGCAATTACTACGAGCAGTACTTC. It encodes CASSVASGNYYEQYF.

V and J are TRBV7-9 and TRBJ2-3, with D hard to call. This CDR3 has 16 amino acids. V was trimmed by 5 bases and J by 0 bases, leaving 15 bases between them. Germline loops: CDR1 SEHNR, CDR2 FQNEAQ (reference sequence). CDR3 in DNA: TGTGCCAGCAGCCCCCTGTCAGGATCTAGCACAGATACGCAGTATTTT. It encodes CASSPLSGSSTDTQYF.

The CDR3 DNA reads TGTGCCAGCAGTTACTCCCCGGACAGGGTTGGCTACACCTTC. It specifies CASSYSPDRVGYTF. V gene TRBV6-5 combines with J gene TRBJ1-2; 8 bases align to TRBD1. Germline assignment: CDR1 MNHEY and CDR2 SVGAGI. V lost 0 bases to trimming and J lost 7 bases; unmatched junction nucleotides: 4. This CDR3 region has 14 residues.

The rearrangement uses TRBV5-6 and TRBJ2-3; a possible D gene is TRBD2 (5 bases). V was trimmed by 0 bases and J by 4 bases, leaving 15 bases between them. The CDR3 sequence is 16 residues long. Germline-derived CDR1 and CDR2 are SGHDT and YYEEEE. The CDR3 here is CASSLETSRNPDTQYF. The CDR3 region has the DNA TGTGCCAGCAGCTTGGAAACTAGTAGGAATCCAGATACGCAGTATTTT.

V usage is TRBV19 and J usage is TRBJ1-2; tentatively, D is TRBD1 (5 bases). Germline values: CDR1 LNHDA, CDR2 SQIVND (reference sequence). The CDR3 extends over 12 amino acids. Trimming left V 8 bases short and J 6 bases short, with 13 bases between. The CDR3 reads CASATGIHGYTF. CDR3 sequence (DNA): TGTGCCAGTGCAACAGGAATCCATGGCTACACCTTC.

The V call is TRBV5-4, the J call TRBJ1-1, with D perhaps TRBD1 (5 bases). V was shortened by 4 bases and J by 1 base, with 11 bases between the two germline ends. Germline CDR1 SGHNT, CDR2 YYREEE (reference sequence). The CDR3 length is 14 residues. This CDR3 is CASSLRGQNTEAFF. DNA of the CDR3: TGTGCCAGCAGCCTACGGGGCCAGAACACTGAAGCTTTCTTT.

Remarks on this clone: Other DNA sequences in this sample translate to the same CDR3. This sequence joins TRBV5-6 and TRBJ2-7, with 12 bases that match TRBD1. The CDR3 covers 14 residues. The germline gives CDR1 SGHDT, CDR2 YYEEEE. J gave up 6 bases and V 3 bases, and 4 bases lay outside the gene matches. The CDR3 nucleotides are TGTGCCAGCAGCTCCGGGACAGGGGGCTTCGAGCAGTACTTC. Its translation is CASSSGTGGFEQYF.

A note on this clone: Other nucleotide sequences in the sample specify the same CDR3. The chain links TRBV6-5 to TRBJ1-2; TRBD1 matches at 7 bases. The germline CDR1 and CDR2 sequences are MNHEY and SVGAGI. Unmatched junction bases numbered 8, after V lost 0 bases and J lost 7 bases. The CDR3 sequence is 15 residues long. The DNA for the CDR3 is TGTGCCAGCAGTTACTCCCCCGAGGGGGCAGGTGGCTACACCTTC. This codes for CASSYSPEGAGGYTF.

For this clone: One end of the junction varies from germline; a read error may be responsible. The rearrangement links TRBV9 to TRBJ2-7; tentatively, D is TRBD1 (5 bases). The CDR3 extends over 14 amino acids. Per the germline V gene, CDR1 is SGDLS and CDR2 is YYNGEE. CDR3 amino acids: CASGVGDSPYEQYF. Here the CDR3 DNA reads TGTGCCAGCGGCGTAGGGGATTCCCCCTACGAGCAGTACTTC. Complete variable domain (other parts from reference TRBV9 and TRBJ2-7): DSGVTQTPKHLITATGQRVTLRCSPRSGDLSVYWYQQSLDQGLQFLIQYYNGEERAKGNILERFSAQQFPDLHSELNLSSLELGDSALYFCASGVGDSPYEQYFGPGTRLTVT.

V usage is TRBV5-6 and J usage is TRBJ1-4, with TRBD1 as a possible D gene (6 bases). The germline V gene has CDR1 SGHDT and CDR2 YYEEEE. V dropped 4 bases and J dropped 6 bases, with 19 bases sitting between them. The CDR3 contains 16 residues. For the CDR3, the DNA is TGTGCCAGCAGCCCCACACAGGGCCGGGGGTATGAAAAACTGTTTTTT. Its protein is CASSPTQGRGYEKLFF.

The chain combines TRBV7-9 with TRBJ1-2, with D perhaps matching TRBD1 (5 bases). Trimming took 5 bases from V and 4 from J, leaving 17 bases between them. Germline loops: CDR1 SEHNR, CDR2 FQNEAQ (reference sequence). This CDR3 has 15 amino acids. For the CDR3, the DNA is TGTGCCAGCAGCCCACAGGTGACTTTGTTCTATGGCTACACCTTC. It translates to CASSPQVTLFYGYTF.

The J gene is TRBJ2-5, the V gene TRBV15, with a weak D call TRBD2 (6 bases). Trimming stripped 7 bases from V and 5 bases from J, with 14 bases between. The CDR3 is 13 amino acids. From germline, CDR1 is LNHNV and CDR2 YYDKDF (reference sequence). DNA of the CDR3: TGTGCCACCACCTTTCGGGGGAAGGAGACCCAGTACTTC. Protein: CATTFRGKETQYF.

The chain is built from TRBV27 and TRBJ2-7; TRBD1 agrees at 8 bases. V shed 6 bases, J shed 2 bases, and the junction held 12 bases outside the gene matches. The V gene's germline CDR1 is MNHEY and CDR2 SMNVEV (reference sequence). CDR3 length equals 16 residues. CDR3 coding DNA: TGTGCCAGCAGCCACCCCACAGGGGGTGATCCCTACGAGCAGTACTTC. Its translation: CASSHPTGGDPYEQYF.

This clone was seen more than once but under ten times. V usage is TRBV7-9 and J usage is TRBJ1-1; D possibly corresponds to TRBD1 (6 bases). CDR3 length: 14 residues. V lost 5 bases, J lost 4 bases, and 14 bases lay in between. Germline V gene sequence: CDR1 SEHNR, CDR2 FQNEAQ (reference sequence). The CDR3 here is CASSEGGGGTEAFF. The CDR3 DNA sequence: TGTGCCAGCAGCGAAGGAGGGGGAGGCACTGAAGCTTTCTTT.

This rearrangement joins TRBV10-1 to TRBJ2-3, with 8 bases matching TRBD2. Germline CDR1 and CDR2: WNHNN and SYGVQD (reference sequence). V was pared by 5 bases and J by 0 bases, with 7 bases of the junction left unmatched. The CDR3 runs 16 residues. For the CDR3, the DNA is TGCGCCAGCAGTCCCCTGCGGGGGGCTAGCACAGATACGCAGTATTTT. Translation: CASSPLRGASTDTQYF.

The V and J genes are TRBV25-1 and TRBJ2-5; D possibly corresponds to TRBD2 (6 bases). The DNA matches TRBJ2-7 better at its end, which makes the J call doubtful. The CDR3 consists of 14 residues. Per the germline V gene, CDR1 is MGHDK and CDR2 is SYGVNS. Here the CDR3 reads CASRGGGPLYEQYF. The CDR3 DNA is TGTGCCAGCAGGGGCGGAGGGCCCCTCTACGAGCAGTACTTC.